The next 2 T cell receptor beta chains were all read from a single sample in a study of cytomegalovirus exposure and HLA in healthy donors. The PCR contained 60 Vbeta and 13 Jbeta primers. TCRdb keeps only in-frame clones here, not all; method: immunoSEQ multiplex PCR. The repertoire holds approximately 120,000 clones, with just under 75% as singletons. Sample: PBMCs. The receptors here all came from a man between 60 and 70 years old in good health and CMV-seropositive.

This clone has just a few counts. V and J are TRBV6-6 and TRBJ1-6; 9 bases fit TRBD1. The germline CDR1 and CDR2 sequences are MNHNY and SVGAGI (reference sequence). The CDR3 has 13 amino acids. V gave up 6 bases and J gave up 7 bases; unmatched junction bases: 1. The CDR3 nucleotides are TGTGCCAGCAGCGGGACAGGGAATTCACCCCTCCACTTT. Translating it yields CASSGTGNSPLHF.

This clone was picked up a small number of times. V and J are TRBV29-1 and TRBJ2-5; 11 nucleotides agree with TRBD2. The J call is doubtful: the DNA matches TRBJ2-7 better. CDR1 is SQVTM and CDR2 is ANQGSEA in the germline V gene. The CDR3 totals 13 residues. The CDR3 here is CSVVAGGPNEQYF. In nucleotides, the CDR3 is TGCAGCGTTGTAGCGGGGGGGCCGAACGAGCAGTACTTC.